The next 25 T cell receptor beta chains were all read from a single sample in a study of T-cell memory formation after mild COVID-19. One entry per CDR3 protein, called by TCRdb with MiXCR from the 5' RACE reads. Among about 560,000 distinct CDR3 sequences listed, about 20% were seen once. The sequenced sample was PBMCs or a T cell subset sorted from them (not recorded which). The receptors shown here come from an adult woman who had mild COVID-19 (a few samples of this study predate the infection). Cell type and time point are not known.

The chain combines TRBV13 with TRBJ2-5; no clear D gene. The CDR3 sequence is 13 residues long. Germline V gene sequence: CDR1 PRHDT, CDR2 FYEKMQ (reference sequence). V lost 5 bases, J lost 3 bases, and 10 bases lay in between. The CDR3 here is CASSKSPEETQYF. The CDR3 coding sequence is TGTGCCAGCAGCAAGTCCCCCGAAGAGACCCAGTACTTC.

The genes are TRBV20-1 and TRBJ2-5; D unresolved. Germline lookup yields CDR1 DFQATT and CDR2 SNEGSKA (reference sequence). The CDR3 is made up of 13 amino acids. Trimming stripped 1 base from V and 2 bases from J, with 8 bases between. The CDR3 loop reads CSARVPIQETQYF. The CDR3 DNA reads TGCAGTGCTAGAGTTCCCATTCAAGAGACCCAGTACTTC.

This clonotype has only a few counts. The chain has TRBV4-2 and TRBJ2-7; D may be TRBD2 (5 bases). V lost 1 base to trimming and J lost 2 bases, with 15 bases between them. CDR3 size: 16 residues. Germline assignment: CDR1 LGHNA and CDR2 YNFKEQ. The CDR3 protein is CASSQGGSFGTYEQYF. CDR3 DNA: TGTGCCAGCAGCCAAGGAGGGTCCTTTGGGACCTACGAGCAGTACTTC.

The chain is built from TRBV29-1 and TRBJ2-7; D is possibly TRBD1 or TRBD2 (5 bases each). The V end lost 7 bases, the J end lost 2 bases, and 12 bases lay between the germline ends. This CDR3 region has 12 residues. Germline V gene sequence: CDR1 SQVTM, CDR2 ANQGSEA. CDR3 residues: CSAGTDAYEQYF. The CDR3 DNA reads TGCAGCGCCGGGACGGATGCCTACGAGCAGTACTTC.

The rearrangement links TRBV7-9 to TRBJ1-5; D remains ambiguous. V was cut by 2 bases and J by 0 bases, with 17 bases left in between. CDR3 length: 18 residues. CDR1 SEHNR and CDR2 FQNEAQ come from the germline V gene (reference sequence). CDR3 in DNA: TGTGCCAGCAGCTTAATAGAGCCGGAGGTGTATAGCAATCAGCCCCAGCATTTT. Protein: CASSLIEPEVYSNQPQHF.

The gene calls are TRBV3-1 and TRBJ1-6; D gene uncertain. Per germline, CDR1 LGHDT and CDR2 YNNKEL (reference sequence). The CDR3 covers 13 residues. Between the trimmed V and J ends, which lost 4 bases and 7 bases, there was a span of 8 bases. CDR3 DNA sequence: TGTGCCAGCAGCCCCGATGGAAATTCACCCCTCCACTTT. It codes for CASSPDGNSPLHF.

The chain links TRBV27 to TRBJ1-5, with 8 bases fitting TRBD1. Per the germline V gene, CDR1 is MNHEY and CDR2 is SMNVEV (reference sequence). V was pared by 5 bases and J by 2 bases, with 5 bases of the junction left unmatched. The length of the CDR3 is 15 residues. Here the CDR3 reads CASSPYRGGNQPQHF. The CDR3 DNA reads as TGTGCCAGCAGTCCATACAGGGGGGGCAATCAGCCCCAGCATTTT.

The chain uses TRBV14 and TRBJ2-7; TRBD2 is a possible D gene (5 bases). With 8 bases removed from V and 2 bases from J, the gap between germline ends came to 13 bases. Germline V lookup: CDR1 SGHDN, CDR2 FVKESK. This CDR3 has 13 residues. The CDR3 bases are TGTGCCAGCTCCCGTCGGGGAGCCTACGAGCAGTACTTC. Amino acid sequence: CASSRRGAYEQYF.

This clonotype showed up just a few times. V is TRBV20-1 and J is TRBJ2-5; D gene ambiguous. Germline-derived CDR1 and CDR2 are DFQATT and SNEGSKA (reference sequence). Deletions cut 0 bases from V and 7 bases from J, with 30 bases between. The CDR3 is 19 residues long. The CDR3 sequence is CSARDRGSKAGQTRGTQYF. CDR3 coding DNA: TGCAGTGCTAGAGATAGAGGCTCGAAGGCCGGCCAGACCAGAGGGACCCAGTACTTC.

This clonotype has at least ten counts. The chain employs TRBV5-1 and TRBJ1-2; D remains ambiguous. Germline V gives CDR1 SGHRS, CDR2 YFSETQ. V lost 5 bases, J lost 6 bases, and 11 bases lay in between. The CDR3 length is 12 residues. The DNA of the CDR3 is TGCGCCAGCAGTTATTTAGGTGATGGCTACACCTTC. Protein sequence: CASSYLGDGYTF.

In this sample, this clonotype turned up many times. The gene calls are TRBV7-8 and TRBJ2-7; 11 bases match TRBD1. CDR1 and CDR2 (germline): SGHVS, FQNEAQ. This CDR3 spans 17 amino acids. V shed 1 base, J shed 1 base, and the junction held 6 bases outside the gene matches. The CDR3 protein is CASSLGTGGLDSYEQYF. DNA of the CDR3: TGTGCCAGCAGCTTAGGGACAGGGGGCCTCGATTCCTACGAGCAGTACTTC.

The CDR3 spells CSAREGQVGLAKNIQYF. The CDR3 DNA reads TGCAGTGCTAGAGAGGGACAGGTGGGACTAGCCAAAAACATTCAGTACTTC. The V gene is TRBV20-1, the J gene TRBJ2-4, with TRBD1 matching over 8 bases. Germline CDR1 DFQATT, CDR2 SNEGSKA (reference sequence). Unmatched junction bases numbered 7, after V lost 0 bases and J lost 0 bases. This CDR3 region has 17 residues.

This rearrangement joins TRBV6-2 or TRBV6-3 to TRBJ2-3; D is perhaps TRBD2 (6 bases). Germline V CDR1 and CDR2: MNHEY, SVGEGT. The ends were cut back, 6 bases at V and 2 bases at J, with 18 bases in the middle. The CDR3 consists of 16 residues. The CDR3 region is CASSPYDQRATDTQYF. The CDR3 DNA reads as TGTGCCAGCAGCCCATACGACCAGCGGGCCACAGATACGCAGTATTTT.

The chain employs TRBV7-3 and TRBJ2-2, with 7 bases that match TRBD2. The CDR3 spans 15 residues. CDR1 is SGHTA and CDR2 is FQGTGA in the germline V gene. V was pared by 1 base and J by 6 bases, with 5 bases of the junction left unmatched. For the CDR3, the DNA is TGTGCCAGCAGCTTAAGGCGGGAGTTGTCCGGGGAGCTGTTTTTT. Translation: CASSLRRELSGELFF.

This chain joins TRBV12-3 or TRBV12-4 and TRBJ2-2, with D hard to call. Trimming took 7 bases from V and 3 from J, leaving 12 bases between them. The CDR3 runs 14 residues. CDR3 amino acids: CASNLGMDTGELFF. The CDR3 DNA reads TGTGCCAGCAACCTAGGGATGGACACCGGGGAGCTGTTTTTT.

This clonotype was detected a few times. The chain joins TRBV29-1 to TRBJ2-7; D unresolved. V was cut by 3 bases and J by 5 bases, with 8 bases left in between. This CDR3 has 11 amino acids. The germline CDR1 and CDR2 sequences are SQVTM and ANQGSEA. This CDR3 is CSVDDVNEQYF. DNA of the CDR3: TGCAGCGTTGACGATGTCAACGAGCAGTACTTC.

V is TRBV10-3 and J is TRBJ1-2; 11 nucleotides line up with TRBD1. Per the germline V gene, CDR1 is ENHRY and CDR2 is SYGVKD. V dropped 6 bases and J dropped 7; count of bases not matched to a gene: 7. The CDR3 loop spans 14 amino acids. The CDR3 bases are TGTGCCATCAGCCTAGGACAGGGGGCGTTTGGCTACACCTTC. Translating gives CAISLGQGAFGYTF.

A few counts support this clonotype. The gene calls are TRBV27 and TRBJ1-2; 10 nucleotides agree with TRBD1. Germline assignment: CDR1 MNHEY and CDR2 SMNVEV (reference sequence). The J segment lost 5 bases and the V segment lost 6 bases, leaving 6 bases of the junction unmatched. This CDR3 is 14 amino acids long. The CDR3 is CASRGQGMRYGYTF. For the CDR3, the DNA is TGTGCCAGCAGGGGACAGGGGATGAGGTATGGCTACACCTTC.

The CDR3 reads CASSLRRVTETQYF. The CDR3 region has the DNA TGTGCCAGCAGTTTGAGGAGGGTGACAGAGACCCAGTACTTC. The rearrangement uses TRBV27 and TRBJ2-5, with D maybe TRBD2 (6 bases). V was cut by 3 bases and J by 4 bases, with 12 bases left in between. The CDR3 covers 14 residues. CDR1 and CDR2 from the germline V gene are MNHEY and SMNVEV (reference sequence).

This chain uses TRBV7-9 with TRBJ2-3; the D gene is possibly TRBD2 (5 bases). Germline-derived CDR1 and CDR2 are SEHNR and FQNEAQ (reference sequence). This CDR3 comprises 15 residues. Trimming pared 5 bases from V and 6 bases from J, leaving 18 bases between. The chain's CDR3 is CASSRGPDWTDTQYF. CDR3 sequence (DNA): TGTGCCAGCAGCCGCGGCCCGGACTGGACTGATACGCAGTATTTT. The full variable domain, its missing parts supplied by reference TRBV7-9 and TRBJ2-3, is DTGVSQNPRHKITKRGQNVTFRCDPISEHNRLYWYRQTLGQGPEFLTYFQNEAQLEKSRLLSDRFSAERPKGSFSTLEIQRTEQGDSAMYLCASSRGPDWTDTQYFGPGTRLTVL.

The rearrangement uses TRBV29-1 and TRBJ2-7; 9 nucleotides line up with TRBD1. V shed 5 bases and J 2 bases; nucleotides not matched to a gene: 7. The germline gives CDR1 SQVTM, CDR2 ANQGSEA. This CDR3 region has 14 residues. CDR3 in amino acids: CSVLRDRAPYEQYF. In DNA form, the CDR3 reads TGCAGCGTTCTCCGGGACAGGGCCCCCTACGAGCAGTACTTC.

In this sample, this clonotype turned up a few times. The CDR3 reads CAWSRQGWSTEAFF. In nucleotides, the CDR3 is TGTGCCTGGAGTCGACAGGGATGGAGCACTGAAGCTTTCTTT. V and J are TRBV30 and TRBJ1-1, with 7 nucleotides matching TRBD1. The V gene's germline CDR1 is GTSNPN and CDR2 SVGIG (reference sequence). The CDR3 spans 14 residues. After removal of 2 bases from V and 4 bases from J, the junction contained 7 bases not matched to a gene.

This clonotype has just a few counts. The genes are TRBV9 and TRBJ2-7; 9 nucleotides align to TRBD1. This CDR3 spans 20 amino acids. CDR1 and CDR2 (germline): SGDLS, YYNGEE. The trim removed 0 bases at V and 4 bases at J, leaving 20 bases unmatched. CDR3 in DNA: TGTGCCAGCAGCGTAGGTCCCCAACAGCTTCGGGACAGGGATGGGTACGAGCAGTACTTC. This translates into CASSVGPQQLRDRDGYEQYF.

This clonotype has just a few counts. The chain is built from TRBV12-3 or TRBV12-4 and TRBJ1-2, with D unclear. V was trimmed by 4 bases and J by 3 bases, leaving 21 bases between them. The CDR3 sequence is 17 residues long. Here the CDR3 DNA reads TGTGCCAGCAGTTCCTGGCCCCGGGGTCCGGGCGACTATGGCTACACCTTC. Its translation: CASSSWPRGPGDYGYTF.

This clonotype came up a few times. The CDR3 reads CSATPKETQYF. CDR3 nucleotide sequence: TGCAGTGCAACCCCCAAAGAGACCCAGTACTTC. This sequence joins TRBV20-1 and TRBJ2-5, with D uncertain. CDR3 length: 11 residues. Trimming cost V 6 bases and J 3 bases, with 8 bases left between them. Germline V lookup: CDR1 DFQATT, CDR2 SNEGSKA (reference sequence).